This entry is about one TCR beta chain. Its antigen is still unknown. Together with a sample-barcoded 5' primer, a J-beta primer mix was included in a second PCR lasting roughly 7 to 11 cycles. A 12-random-nucleotide template-switch adaptor tagged each cDNA molecule. MiXCR was run by TCRdb on the 5' RACE reads, yielding one entry per CDR3 protein. The sample yields 2 million or so distinct CDR3 sequences, approximately 50% seen once. The CDR3 is made up of 14 amino acids. Germline CDR1 is DFQATT and CDR2 is SNEGSKA (reference sequence). These data belong to a study of blood T cells in healthy people across ages. Study-wide points: The unsorted PBMCs prevented any conclusive comparison of naive versus antigen-experienced cells. The long-lived group displayed more naive CD4+ cells, plus higher diversity, than the aged donors did.

Each sample yielded at least 7 million isolated PBMCs. What was sequenced was blood. The chain links TRBV20-1 to TRBJ1-2; perhaps TRBD1 as D (5 bases). The sequence came from a woman aged 35 to 49 in good health. CDR3 nucleotides: TGCAGCGGGAGGGGATACTCCTTCAGCTATGGCTACACCTTC. This translates into CSGRGYSFSYGYTF.